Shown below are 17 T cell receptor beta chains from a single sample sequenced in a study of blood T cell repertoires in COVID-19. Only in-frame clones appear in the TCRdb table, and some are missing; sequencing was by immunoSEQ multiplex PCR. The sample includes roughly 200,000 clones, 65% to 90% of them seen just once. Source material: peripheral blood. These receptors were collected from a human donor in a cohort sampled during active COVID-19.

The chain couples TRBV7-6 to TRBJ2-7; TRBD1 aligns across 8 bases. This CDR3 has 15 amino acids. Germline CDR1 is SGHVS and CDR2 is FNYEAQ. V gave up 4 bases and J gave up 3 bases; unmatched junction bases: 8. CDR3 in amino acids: CASSSSLGTGYEQYF. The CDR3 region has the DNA TGTGCCAGCAGCTCATCCCTTGGGACAGGCTACGAGCAGTACTTC.

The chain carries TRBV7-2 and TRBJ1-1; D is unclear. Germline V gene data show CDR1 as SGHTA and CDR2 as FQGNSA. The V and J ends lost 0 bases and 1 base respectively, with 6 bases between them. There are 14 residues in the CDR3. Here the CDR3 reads CASSLAAKNTEAFF. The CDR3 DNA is TGTGCCAGCAGCTTAGCCGCTAAGAACACTGAAGCTTTCTTT.

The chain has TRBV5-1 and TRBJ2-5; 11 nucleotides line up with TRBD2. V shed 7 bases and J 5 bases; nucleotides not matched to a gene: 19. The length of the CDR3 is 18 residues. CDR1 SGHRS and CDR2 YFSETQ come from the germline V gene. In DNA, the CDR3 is TGCGCCAGCGGCCCTGGGAGTAGCGGGAGGGCCGCAGAGGAGACCCAGTACTTC. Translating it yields CASGPGSSGRAAEETQYF. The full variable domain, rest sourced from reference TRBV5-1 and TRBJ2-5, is KAGVTQTPRYLIKTRGQQVTLSCSPISGHRSVSWYQQTPGQGLQFLFEYFSETQRNKGNFPGRFSGRQFSNSRSEMNVSTLELGDSALYLCASGPGSSGRAAEETQYFGPGTRLLVL.

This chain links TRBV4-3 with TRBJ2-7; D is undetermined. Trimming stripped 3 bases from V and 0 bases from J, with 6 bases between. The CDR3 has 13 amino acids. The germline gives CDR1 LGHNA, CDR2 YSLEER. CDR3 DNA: TGCGCCAGCAGCCATTTAGTCTCCTACGAGCAGTACTTC. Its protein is CASSHLVSYEQYF.

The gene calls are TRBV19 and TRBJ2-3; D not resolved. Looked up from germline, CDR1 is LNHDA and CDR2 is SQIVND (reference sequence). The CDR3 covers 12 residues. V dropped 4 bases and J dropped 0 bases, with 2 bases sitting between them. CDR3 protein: CASSTSTDTQYF. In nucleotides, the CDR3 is TGTGCCAGTAGTACTAGCACAGATACGCAGTATTTT.

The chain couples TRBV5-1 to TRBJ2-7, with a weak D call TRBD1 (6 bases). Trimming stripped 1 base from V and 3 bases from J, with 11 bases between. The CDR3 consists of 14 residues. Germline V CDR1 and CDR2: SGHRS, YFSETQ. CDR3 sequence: CASSLLGQLYEQYF. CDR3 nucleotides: TGCGCCAGCAGCTTGTTGGGACAACTCTACGAGCAGTACTTC.

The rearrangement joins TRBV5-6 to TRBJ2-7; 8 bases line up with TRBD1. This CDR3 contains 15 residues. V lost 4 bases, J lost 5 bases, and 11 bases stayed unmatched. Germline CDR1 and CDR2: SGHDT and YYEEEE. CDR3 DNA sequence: TGTGCCAGCAGCATCCAGACGGGACAGGTCGACGAGCAGTACTTC. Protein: CASSIQTGQVDEQYF.

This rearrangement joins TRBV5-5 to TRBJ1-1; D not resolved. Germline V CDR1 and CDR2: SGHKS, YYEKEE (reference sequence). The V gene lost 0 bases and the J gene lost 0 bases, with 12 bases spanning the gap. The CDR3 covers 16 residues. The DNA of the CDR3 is TGTGCCAGCAGCTTGGTGACTGTGACCATGAACACTGAAGCTTTCTTT. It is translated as CASSLVTVTMNTEAFF.

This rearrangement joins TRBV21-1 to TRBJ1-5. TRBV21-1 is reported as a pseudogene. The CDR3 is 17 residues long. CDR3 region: CASSKPRDWVNDQPQHF. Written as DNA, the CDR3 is TGTGCCAGCAGCAAACCAAGGGACTGGGTAAACGATCAGCCCCAGCATTTT.

CDR3 sequence (DNA): TGTGCCTGCACCAACATGAACACTGAAGCTTTCTTT. It translates to CACTNMNTEAFF. V gene TRBV28 combines with J gene TRBJ1-1; D ambiguous. CDR3 length: 12 residues. Germline CDR1 MDHEN, CDR2 SYDVKM. Deletions cut 11 bases from V and 0 bases from J, with 10 bases between.

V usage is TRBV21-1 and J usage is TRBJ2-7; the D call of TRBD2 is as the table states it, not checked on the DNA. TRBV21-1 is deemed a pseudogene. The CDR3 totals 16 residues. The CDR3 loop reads CASTPTDSSSGYEQYF. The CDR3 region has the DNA TGTGCCAGCACCCCAACGGATAGTTCTAGCGGATACGAGCAGTACTTC.

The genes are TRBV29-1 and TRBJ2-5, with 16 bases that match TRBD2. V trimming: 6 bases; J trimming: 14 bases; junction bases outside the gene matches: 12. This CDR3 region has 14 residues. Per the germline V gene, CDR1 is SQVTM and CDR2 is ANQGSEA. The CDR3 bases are TGCAGCGTCCCCCCGGGACTAGCGGGGGGGGGTATCTACTTC. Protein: CSVPPGLAGGGIYF. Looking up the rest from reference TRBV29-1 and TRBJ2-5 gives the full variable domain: SAVISQKPSRDICQRGTSLTIQCQVDSQVTMMFWYRQQPGQSLTLIATANQGSEATYESGFVIDKFPISRPNLTFSTLTVSNMSPEDSSIYLCSVPPGLAGGGIYFGPGTRLLVL.

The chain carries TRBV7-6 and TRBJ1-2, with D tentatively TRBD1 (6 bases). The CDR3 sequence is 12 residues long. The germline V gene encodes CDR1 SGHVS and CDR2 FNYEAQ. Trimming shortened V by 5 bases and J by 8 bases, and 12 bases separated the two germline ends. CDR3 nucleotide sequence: TGTGCCAGCAGCACCGACAGGCGCGGCTACACCTTC. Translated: CASSTDRRGYTF. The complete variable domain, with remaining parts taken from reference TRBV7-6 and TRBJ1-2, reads GAGVSQSPRYKVTKRGQDVALRCDPISGHVSLYWYRQALGQGPEFLTYFNYEAQQDKSGLPNDRFSAERPEGSISTLTIQRTEQRDSAMYRCASSTDRRGYTFGSGTRLTVV.

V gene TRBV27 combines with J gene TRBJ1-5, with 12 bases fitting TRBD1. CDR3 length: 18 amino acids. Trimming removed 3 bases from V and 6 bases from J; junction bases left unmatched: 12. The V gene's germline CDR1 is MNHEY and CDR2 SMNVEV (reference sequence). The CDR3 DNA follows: TGTGCCAGCAGTTTCCCCGGGACAGGGGGCAAGTGGATTCAGCCCCAGCATTTT. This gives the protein CASSFPGTGGKWIQPQHF.

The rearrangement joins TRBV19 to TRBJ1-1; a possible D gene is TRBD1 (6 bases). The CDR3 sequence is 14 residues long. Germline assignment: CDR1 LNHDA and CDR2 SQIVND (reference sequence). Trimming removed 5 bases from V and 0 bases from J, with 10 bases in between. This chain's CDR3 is CASSLQGLNTEAFF. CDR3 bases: TGTGCCAGTAGTTTACAGGGCCTGAACACTGAAGCTTTCTTT.

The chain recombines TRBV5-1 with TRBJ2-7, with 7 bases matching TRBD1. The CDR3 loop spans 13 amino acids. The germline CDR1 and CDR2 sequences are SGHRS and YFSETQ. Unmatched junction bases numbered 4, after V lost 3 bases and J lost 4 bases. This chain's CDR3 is CASSSDRRYEQYF. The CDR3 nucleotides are TGCGCCAGCAGCTCGGACAGGCGGTACGAGCAGTACTTC.

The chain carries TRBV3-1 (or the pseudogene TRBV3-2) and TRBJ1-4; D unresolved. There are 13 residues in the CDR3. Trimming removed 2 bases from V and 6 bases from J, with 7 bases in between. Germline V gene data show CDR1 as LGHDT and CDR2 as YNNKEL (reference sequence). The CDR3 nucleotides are TGTGCCAGCAGCCAATCCCCAGATGAAAAACTGTTTTTT. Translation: CASSQSPDEKLFF.